This T cell receptor (beta chain) was recorded in a study of vaccination effects on CD4 cells after COVID-19. Study-level background: Expansion with viral peptide pools was applied to antigen-specific CD4+ T cells by the ViraFEST assay prior to sequencing.

Method: immunoSEQ multiplex PCR; TCRdb's copy keeps in-frame clones and lacks some. The sample includes tens of thousands of clones, roughly four fifths seen only once; the top ten take 2.4%. Isolating CD4+ T cells followed 9 to 11 days of culture. Each participant was given two doses of one vaccine (BNT162b2 or mRNA-1273). Trimming left V 1 base short and J 5 bases short, with 15 bases between. This CDR3 is built from 15 residues. CDR1 and CDR2 (germline): SGHRS, YFSETQ. With respect to this clone: What it binds is not known.

V gene TRBV5-1 combines with J gene TRBJ2-5; D is uncertain. This TCR was sampled from a human donor who received a COVID-19 vaccine. The material sequenced was CD4+ T cells from PBMCs cultured without peptide, taken after COVID-19 vaccination. CDR3 sequence (DNA): TGCGCCAGCAGCTTGATGGCTCACTCGGAGGAGACCCAGTACTTC. This codes for CASSLMAHSEETQYF.